This is a list of T cell receptor beta chains from one sample in a study of shared clonotypes between healthy human individuals. Measured with immunoSEQ multiplex PCR; TCRdb has only the in-frame clones, and not every one. The data hold more than 2,000,000 clones, with more than 90% observed a single time. The material sequenced was naive CD4+ T cells sorted from blood. The source of these receptors is a man between 18 and 35 years old in good health. Both conserved end residues are part of each CDR3. The order of the fields is V gene, D gene, clone size, J gene, CDR3 DNA, CDR3 protein. D genes are given only for firm matches. Some rows have no size entry. The others give once, few or many, or a class for an expanded clone.

v_call: TRBV5-1; d_call: -; clone_size: -; j_call: TRBJ1-4; cdr3_nt: TGCGCCAGCAGCGGTGGACGGGTCGGTACTAATGAAAAACTGTTTTTT; cdr3_aa: CASSGGRVGTNEKLFF
v_call: TRBV28; d_call: -; clone_size: -; j_call: TRBJ1-5; cdr3_nt: TGTGCCAGCAGTTACCTTCCTCAGCCCCAGCATTTT; cdr3_aa: CASSYLPQPQHF
v_call: TRBV5-1; d_call: -; clone_size: -; j_call: TRBJ2-5; cdr3_nt: TGCGCCAGCAGCGATATATCCTGGCAAGAGACCCAGTACTTC; cdr3_aa: CASSDISWQETQYF
v_call: TRBV11-1; d_call: -; clone_size: -; j_call: TRBJ2-4; cdr3_nt: TGTGCCAGCAGCCCCGGATTTTTCCAAAACATTCAGTACTTC; cdr3_aa: CASSPGFFQNIQYF
v_call: TRBV5-4; d_call: TRBD1; clone_size: -; j_call: TRBJ2-3; cdr3_nt: TGTGCCAGCAGCCAATGGACAGGGGGCACAGATACGCAGTATTTT; cdr3_aa: CASSQWTGGTDTQYF
v_call: TRBV10-1; d_call: TRBD1; clone_size: -; j_call: TRBJ2-2; cdr3_nt: TGCGCCAGCAGTCGACTACCCCCGGGACAGGGGAGCACCGGGGAGCTGTTTTTT; cdr3_aa: CASSRLPPGQGSTGELFF
v_call: TRBV7-2; d_call: -; clone_size: -; j_call: TRBJ2-3; cdr3_nt: TGTGCCAGCAGTTACGGATTACTCACAGATACGCAGTATTTT; cdr3_aa: CASSYGLLTDTQYF
v_call: TRBV18; d_call: TRBD2; clone_size: -; j_call: TRBJ2-2; cdr3_nt: TGTGCCAGCTCACTTTCCGGGACTATTAACACCGGGGAGCTGTTTTTT; cdr3_aa: CASSLSGTINTGELFF
v_call: TRBV5-8; d_call: TRBD2; clone_size: -; j_call: TRBJ2-1; cdr3_nt: TGTGCCAGCAGCACAGGGCTAGCGGGGACCAATGAGCAGTTCTTC; cdr3_aa: CASSTGLAGTNEQFF
v_call: TRBV7-9; d_call: -; clone_size: -; j_call: TRBJ2-1; cdr3_nt: TGTGCCAGCAGCTTAGGGTTGGGTGGAGGGGGCCTAAATGAGCAGTTCTTC; cdr3_aa: CASSLGLGGGGLNEQFF
v_call: TRBV5-1; d_call: -; clone_size: -; j_call: TRBJ2-7; cdr3_nt: TGCGCCAGCAGCTTAACATCCGGGACATCCGACTCCTACGAGCAGTACTTC; cdr3_aa: CASSLTSGTSDSYEQYF
v_call: TRBV5-1; d_call: -; clone_size: -; j_call: TRBJ2-1; cdr3_nt: TGCGCCAGCCGTGGCGCCGTCGGGAACAATGAGCAGTTCTTC; cdr3_aa: CASRGAVGNNEQFF
v_call: TRBV21-1; d_call: -; clone_size: -; j_call: TRBJ2-7; cdr3_nt: TGTGCCAGCAGCAAAGGAGGAGCCTACGAGCAGTACTTC; cdr3_aa: CASSKGGAYEQYF
v_call: TRBV4-1; d_call: TRBD2; clone_size: once; j_call: TRBJ2-1; cdr3_nt: TGCGCCAGCAGCCAATTCCCCGGGACTAGCGGGACCAATGAGCAGTTCTTC; cdr3_aa: CASSQFPGTSGTNEQFF
v_call: TRBV6-1; d_call: -; clone_size: -; j_call: TRBJ1-3; cdr3_nt: TGTGCCAGCATCCCGAGTGGGTCTGGAAACACCATATATTTT; cdr3_aa: CASIPSGSGNTIYF
v_call: TRBV7-8; d_call: -; clone_size: -; j_call: TRBJ2-5; cdr3_nt: TGTGCCAGCAGCTTAGTAGGGGAGACCCAGTACTTC; cdr3_aa: CASSLVGETQYF
v_call: TRBV21-1; d_call: -; clone_size: -; j_call: TRBJ2-7; cdr3_nt: TGTGCCAGCAGCGCAACGGGGTGGTCCTACGAGCAGTACTTC; cdr3_aa: CASSATGWSYEQYF
v_call: TRBV9; d_call: -; clone_size: -; j_call: TRBJ2-7; cdr3_nt: TGTGCCAGCAGCACCCAACCGCGGGGCGAGCAGTACTTC; cdr3_aa: CASSTQPRGEQYF
v_call: TRBV19; d_call: -; clone_size: -; j_call: TRBJ2-5; cdr3_nt: TGTGCCAGTTCCGGGACAACTCAAGAGACCCAGTACTTC; cdr3_aa: CASSGTTQETQYF
v_call: TRBV18; d_call: TRBD1; clone_size: -; j_call: TRBJ1-1; cdr3_nt: TGTGCCAGCTCACCACAACAGGGGGCGGAGACTGAAGCTTTCTTT; cdr3_aa: CASSPQQGAETEAFF
v_call: TRBV9; d_call: TRBD1; clone_size: -; j_call: TRBJ2-1; cdr3_nt: TGTGCCAGCAGCGAGCTGGGACAGGGGGCAAATGAGCAGTTCTTC; cdr3_aa: CASSELGQGANEQFF
v_call: TRBV6-5; d_call: TRBD1; clone_size: -; j_call: TRBJ1-3; cdr3_nt: TGTGCCAGCAAGACCTGGACAGGGACGAACACCATATATTTT; cdr3_aa: CASKTWTGTNTIYF